These 23 T cell receptor beta chains were all obtained from the same sample, sequenced in a study of blood T cell repertoires in COVID-19. Produced via immunoSEQ multiplex PCR; TCRdb's table is partial and in-frame only. Of roughly 250,000 clones in the sample, roughly 90% are singletons; the top ten hold approximately 2.4%. Source material: PBMCs or T cells enriched from blood (not recorded which). Receptors originate from a woman aged 25 to 39 with acute COVID-19.

CDR3 bases: TGTGCCAGCAGCTTGGAGGAGGGATTGGTGAACACTGAAGCTTTCTTT. This gives the protein CASSLEEGLVNTEAFF. J is TRBJ1-1 and V is TRBV5-6; D is ambiguous. The V and J ends lost 0 bases and 0 bases respectively, with 12 bases between them. Germline V gene sequence: CDR1 SGHDT, CDR2 YYEEEE. The CDR3 is made up of 16 amino acids.

This clone was picked up one time. The chain combines TRBV6-5 with TRBJ2-7, with 10 bases lining up with TRBD1. The germline V gene encodes CDR1 MNHEY and CDR2 SVGAGI. The CDR3 is made up of 13 amino acids. J gave up 2 bases and V 10 bases, and 5 bases lay outside the gene matches. CDR3 bases: TGTGCCACCCGAGACAGGGGGCCCTACGAGCAGTACTTC. This translates into CATRDRGPYEQYF.

The chain carries TRBV5-1 and TRBJ2-3, with TRBD2 as a possible D gene (6 bases). V lost 3 bases to trimming and J lost 0 bases, with 14 bases between them. The CDR3 spans 16 residues. Germline V lookup: CDR1 SGHRS, CDR2 YFSETQ. The CDR3 reads CASSWRGDTSTDTQYF. CDR3 bases: TGCGCCAGCAGCTGGCGGGGAGACACTAGCACAGATACGCAGTATTTT.

This chain links TRBV19 with TRBJ1-3; D call uncertain. Germline V gene lookup returns CDR1 LNHDA and CDR2 SQIVND (reference sequence). V gave up 6 bases and J gave up 0 bases, with 12 bases separating them. This CDR3 is 15 amino acids long. CDR3 DNA: TGTGCCAGTAGAGCAGGACTCCACTCTGGAAACACCATATATTTT. It is translated as CASRAGLHSGNTIYF.

The rearrangement links TRBV5-6 to TRBJ1-4, with D possibly TRBD1 on 6 matching bases. V was cut by 4 bases and J by 8 bases, with 15 bases left in between. Germline CDR1 SGHDT, CDR2 YYEEEE. The CDR3 has 14 amino acids. The CDR3 loop is CASSHSGGWEKLFF. For the CDR3, the DNA is TGTGCCAGCAGCCACAGCGGGGGCTGGGAAAAACTGTTTTTT.

V usage is TRBV12-3 or TRBV12-4 and J usage is TRBJ2-7; D remains ambiguous. Trimming pared 5 bases from V and 5 bases from J, leaving 10 bases between. CDR3 length: 12 residues. The CDR3 DNA follows: TGTGCCAGCAGTACGCAGGCCCACGAGCAGTACTTC. Residues: CASSTQAHEQYF.

The rearrangement links TRBV27 to TRBJ1-1; a possible D gene is TRBD1 (6 bases). The CDR3 covers 14 residues. With 2 bases removed from V and 5 bases from J, the gap between germline ends came to 12 bases. CDR1 MNHEY and CDR2 SMNVEV come from the germline V gene (reference sequence). The CDR3 spells CASSLRGGTTEAFF. The CDR3 region has the DNA TGTGCCAGCAGTTTAAGGGGGGGCACGACTGAAGCTTTCTTT.

This sequence joins TRBV16 and TRBJ1-5, with D possibly matching TRBD1 (5 bases). The CDR3 contains 14 residues. Germline V gives CDR1 KGHSY, CDR2 FQNENV. V lost 3 bases, J lost 4 bases, and 10 bases lay in between. The CDR3 loop reads CASSQARGNQPQHF. In DNA form, the CDR3 reads TGTGCCAGCAGCCAGGCACGGGGGAATCAGCCCCAGCATTTT.

The CDR3 sequence: CASSPSAGEGNQPQHF. The CDR3 coding sequence is TGTGCCAGCAGTCCCTCGGCCGGGGAAGGTAATCAGCCCCAGCATTTT. The chain joins TRBV27 to TRBJ1-5, with D uncertain. V was pared by 5 bases and J by 4 bases, with 18 bases between. CDR1 MNHEY and CDR2 SMNVEV come from the germline V gene (reference sequence). There are 16 residues in the CDR3.

The chain combines TRBV10-1 with TRBJ1-1; tentative D call: TRBD1 (6 bases). The CDR3 runs to 14 residues. Germline CDR1 and CDR2: WNHNN and SYGVQD (reference sequence). Trimming stripped 4 bases from V and 3 bases from J, with 12 bases between. The DNA for the CDR3 is TGCGCCAGCAGTGCGAAGGGGGTAGACACTGAAGCTTTCTTT. Encoded protein: CASSAKGVDTEAFF.

The chain couples TRBV14 to TRBJ1-6, with D uncertain. In germline, CDR1 is SGHDN, CDR2 FVKESK. The CDR3 totals 15 residues. V lost 1 base to trimming and J lost 5 bases, with 9 bases between them. This CDR3 reads CASSQVWGDNSPLHF. The CDR3 region has the DNA TGTGCCAGCAGCCAAGTTTGGGGAGATAATTCACCCCTCCACTTT.

V gene TRBV6-2 or TRBV6-3 combines with J gene TRBJ2-3, with a tentative D call TRBD2 (5 bases). The ends were cut back, 4 bases at V and 2 bases at J, with 7 bases in the middle. From germline, CDR1 is MNHEY and CDR2 SVGEGT. There are 13 residues in the CDR3. CDR3 in amino acids: CASSLAFTDTQYF. The DNA of the CDR3 is TGTGCCAGCAGTTTAGCGTTCACAGATACGCAGTATTTT.

This chain connects TRBV3-1 (or the pseudogene TRBV3-2) to TRBJ2-7; 7 nucleotides align to TRBD1. The V gene's germline CDR1 is LGHDT and CDR2 YNNKEL (reference sequence). The CDR3 runs 15 residues. With 6 bases clipped from V and 1 base from J, the junction kept 9 bases outside the gene matches. Here the CDR3 reads CASRRSLQGSYEQYF. The CDR3 nucleotides are TGTGCCAGCAGACGTTCTTTACAGGGGTCCTACGAGCAGTACTTC.

V is TRBV5-4 and J is TRBJ1-1, with D unclear. CDR1 is SGHNT and CDR2 is YYREEE in the germline V gene (reference sequence). Trimming left V 4 bases short and J 11 bases short, with 24 bases between. There are 15 residues in the CDR3. The CDR3 coding sequence is TGTGCCAGCAGCCACAATACGGCCTCCCTAGTAGTGGCTTTCTTT. It specifies CASSHNTASLVVAFF.

This chain's CDR3 is CASSIGTGRFSRAEAFF. CDR3 in DNA: TGTGCCAGTAGTATTGGGACAGGGAGATTTTCGCGGGCTGAAGCTTTCTTT. This chain links TRBV19 with TRBJ1-1; 9 nucleotides agree with TRBD1. V lost 3 bases, J lost 6 bases, and 14 bases stayed unmatched. This CDR3 has 17 amino acids. The V gene's germline CDR1 is LNHDA and CDR2 SQIVND (reference sequence).

This clone was seen once. The chain has TRBV10-1 and TRBJ1-4; unclear D gene. V was pared by 8 bases and J by 14 bases, with 6 bases between. The CDR3 totals 8 residues. Per germline, CDR1 WNHNN and CDR2 SYGVQD (reference sequence). The CDR3 loop is CASSLLFF. The CDR3 bases are TGCGCCAGCTCCCTGCTGTTTTTT.

The chain links TRBV6-5 to TRBJ2-7; 7 bases align to TRBD1. The CDR3 sequence is 13 residues long. The J segment lost 4 bases and the V segment lost 6 bases, leaving 6 bases of the junction unmatched. Germline CDR1 reads MNHEY; CDR2 reads SVGAGI. The CDR3 DNA follows: TGTGCCAGCAGACGGCCACAGGGGTACGAGCAGTACTTC. This translates into CASRRPQGYEQYF.

The chain joins TRBV25-1 to TRBJ1-2, with 8 bases matching TRBD1. Germline lookup yields CDR1 MGHDK and CDR2 SYGVNS. The CDR3 runs to 13 residues. V gave up 5 bases and J gave up 4 bases; unmatched junction bases: 3. CDR3 loop: CASSSGQAYGYTF. The CDR3 coding sequence is TGTGCCAGCAGTTCGGGACAGGCCTATGGCTACACCTTC.

The sample holds a few counts of this clone. This chain links TRBV19 with TRBJ2-2; possibly TRBD1 for D (5 bases). This CDR3 is 13 amino acids long. Trimming cost V 11 bases and J 5 bases, with 15 bases left between them. Germline CDR1 and CDR2: LNHDA and SQIVND (reference sequence). The CDR3, as DNA: TGTGCCGCCAGCCAGGGCCGTACCGGGGAGCTGTTTTTT. This translates into CAASQGRTGELFF.

The chain links TRBV14 to TRBJ2-4; D is undetermined. The CDR3 length is 15 residues. Trimming left V 1 base short and J 1 base short, with 8 bases between. Looked up from germline, CDR1 is SGHDN and CDR2 is FVKESK. The CDR3 bases are TGTGCCAGCAGCCAAGTTGGGCAGGCCAAAAACATTCAGTACTTC. As protein: CASSQVGQAKNIQYF.

The V and J genes are TRBV27 and TRBJ1-3; D possibly corresponds to TRBD1 (6 bases). Trimming pared 4 bases from V and 4 bases from J, leaving 23 bases between. Germline V gives CDR1 MNHEY, CDR2 SMNVEV (reference sequence). There are 18 residues in the CDR3. The chain's CDR3 is CASSSSSRGLLSGNTIYF. The CDR3 DNA reads TGTGCCAGCAGTTCCAGCTCCAGGGGCCTTCTGTCGGGAAACACCATATATTTT.

V and J are TRBV12-3 or TRBV12-4 and TRBJ2-1; 9 bases match TRBD2. The CDR3 spans 11 residues. The V and J ends lost 3 bases and 15 bases, in that order; junction bases with no gene match: 3. CDR3 region: CASSFGTSPFF. In nucleotides, the CDR3 is TGTGCCAGCAGTTTCGGGACTAGCCCGTTCTTC.

V usage is TRBV7-9 and J usage is TRBJ2-3, with 7 bases matching TRBD2. Trimming at V came to 5 bases and at J to 6 bases, leaving 5 bases not matched to a gene. The V gene's germline CDR1 is SEHNR and CDR2 FQNEAQ (reference sequence). The CDR3 covers 13 residues. Written as DNA, the CDR3 is TGTGCCAGCAGCGGGTGGGAGGGGGATACGCAGTATTTT. Its protein is CASSGWEGDTQYF.